The 10 T cell receptor beta chains reported below all come from one sample, sequenced in a study of T cell responses to AZD1222 COVID-19 vaccine. Produced via immunoSEQ multiplex PCR; TCRdb's table is partial and in-frame only. The repertoire consists of roughly 100,000 clones, with around 95% occurring once and the leading ten covering around 2%. The sequences come from peripheral blood, collected on day 0 of AZD1222 vaccination. These receptors came from an adult in good health.

This chain uses TRBV20-1 with TRBJ2-2; 10 bases match TRBD2. Germline V CDR1 and CDR2: DFQATT, SNEGSKA (reference sequence). With 3 bases clipped from V and 6 bases from J, the junction kept 4 bases outside the gene matches. CDR3 size: 14 residues. CDR3 sequence: CSASQREGPGELFF. The CDR3 DNA follows: TGCAGTGCTAGTCAGCGGGAGGGGCCCGGGGAGCTGTTTTTT.

The gene calls are TRBV6-1 and TRBJ1-2; 8 positions match TRBD1. This CDR3 contains 17 residues. From germline, CDR1 is MNHNS and CDR2 SASEGT. Trimming removed 2 bases from V and 5 bases from J; junction bases left unmatched: 13. The CDR3 spells CASSERGQGASGYGYTF. Written as DNA, the CDR3 is TGTGCCAGCAGTGAACGCGGGCAGGGGGCCTCGGGGTATGGCTACACCTTC.

The CDR3 region has the DNA TGTGCCAGCAGCCAGACCCGGGCCTTACCTGACACAGATACGCAGTATTTT. This codes for CASSQTRALPDTDTQYF. The chain joins TRBV3-1 (or the pseudogene TRBV3-2) to TRBJ2-3; D unclear. This CDR3 comprises 17 residues. Germline lookup yields CDR1 LGHDT and CDR2 YNNKEL (reference sequence). V was trimmed by 3 bases and J by 2 bases, leaving 18 bases between them.

The genes are TRBV27 and TRBJ2-2, with D perhaps TRBD1 (6 bases). V dropped 6 bases and J dropped 6 bases, with 14 bases sitting between them. Per germline, CDR1 MNHEY and CDR2 SMNVEV (reference sequence). There are 14 residues in the CDR3. DNA for the CDR3: TGTGCCAGCAGAACAGGGCCATACGCCGGGGAGCTGTTTTTT. This sequence encodes CASRTGPYAGELFF.

The genes are TRBV5-1 and TRBJ2-2, with 14 bases identical to TRBD2. Trimming took 3 bases from V and 6 from J; bases not matched to a gene: 10. The CDR3 runs to 18 residues. Germline V CDR1 and CDR2: SGHRS, YFSETQ. The CDR3 region has the DNA TGCGCCAGCAGCTCCCTCTTCCCGGGACTAGCGGGGGCCGGGGAGCTGTTTTTT. This translates into CASSSLFPGLAGAGELFF.

The chain links TRBV6-5 to TRBJ1-1, with no clear D. In germline, CDR1 is MNHEY, CDR2 SVGAGI. This CDR3 contains 15 residues. V shed 7 bases and J shed 5 bases, with 20 bases lying between them. The CDR3 DNA follows: TGTGCCAGCACCCCCCCCTCGGGGAGCGGGACTGAAGCTTTCTTT. The encoded protein is CASTPPSGSGTEAFF.

In this sample, this clone turned up once. The chain recombines TRBV2 with TRBJ2-7; 10 bases align to TRBD2. Looked up from germline, CDR1 is SNHLY and CDR2 is FYNNEI. With V trimmed by 2 bases and J by 4 bases, 5 bases remained unmatched. The CDR3 spans 15 residues. The CDR3 reads CASSESLAGVYEQYF. The DNA for the CDR3 is TGTGCCAGCAGTGAATCGCTAGCGGGAGTATACGAGCAGTACTTC.

This clone was seen just once. The V and J genes are TRBV7-2 and TRBJ2-3; no reliable D call. This CDR3 region has 14 residues. Trimming left V 3 bases short and J 0 bases short, with 7 bases between. Germline-derived CDR1 and CDR2 are SGHTA and FQGNSA. The chain's CDR3 is CASSLAPSTDTQYF. In nucleotides, the CDR3 is TGTGCCAGCAGCTTGGCCCCTAGCACAGATACGCAGTATTTT.

The chain uses TRBV27 and TRBJ2-7, with a tentative D call TRBD1 (5 bases). CDR1 MNHEY and CDR2 SMNVEV come from the germline V gene (reference sequence). This CDR3 is built from 14 residues. V shed 2 bases and J shed 3 bases, with 11 bases lying between them. This chain's CDR3 is CASSLRGIGYEQYF. CDR3 in DNA: TGTGCCAGCAGTTTAAGGGGTATTGGCTACGAGCAGTACTTC.

The chain links TRBV11-2 to TRBJ1-2; 10 nucleotides agree with TRBD1. Germline CDR1 SGHAT, CDR2 FQNNGV. The CDR3 has 16 residues. V dropped 5 bases and J dropped 8; count of bases not matched to a gene: 14. For the CDR3, the DNA is TGTGCCAGCAGCCTAAACCCGCGACAGGGGGCTTGGGGCTACACCTTC. This translates into CASSLNPRQGAWGYTF. The full variable domain, with the rest looked up from reference TRBV11-2 and TRBJ1-2, is EAGVAQSPRYKIIEKRQSVAFWCNPISGHATLYWYQQILGQGPKLLIQFQNNGVVDDSQLPKDRFSAERLKGVDSTLKIQPAKLEDSAVYLCASSLNPRQGAWGYTFGSGTRLTVV.